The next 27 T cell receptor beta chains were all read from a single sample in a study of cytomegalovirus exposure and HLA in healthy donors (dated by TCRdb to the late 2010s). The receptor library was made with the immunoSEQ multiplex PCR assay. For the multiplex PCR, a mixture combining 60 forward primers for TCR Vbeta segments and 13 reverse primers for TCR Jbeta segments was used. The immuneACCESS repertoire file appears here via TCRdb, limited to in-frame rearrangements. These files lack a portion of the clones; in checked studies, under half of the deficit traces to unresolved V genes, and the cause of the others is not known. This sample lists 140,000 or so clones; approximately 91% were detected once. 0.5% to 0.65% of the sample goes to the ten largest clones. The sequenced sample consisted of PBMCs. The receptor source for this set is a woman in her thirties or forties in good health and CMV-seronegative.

CDR3 nucleotides: TGTGCCAGCAGCTTAGTCGCCAGCACTGAAGCTTTCTTT. Translated: CASSLVASTEAFF. The rearrangement uses TRBV7-9 and TRBJ1-1; unclear D gene. The CDR3 sequence is 13 residues long. The V end lost 1 base, the J end lost 4 bases, and 7 bases lay between the germline ends. Germline values: CDR1 SEHNR, CDR2 FQNEAQ (reference sequence).

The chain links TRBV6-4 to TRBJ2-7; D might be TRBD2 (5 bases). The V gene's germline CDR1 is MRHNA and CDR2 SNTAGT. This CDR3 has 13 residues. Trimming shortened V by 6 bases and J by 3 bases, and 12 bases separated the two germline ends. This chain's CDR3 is CASSPSGGYEQYF. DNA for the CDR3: TGTGCCAGCAGCCCGAGCGGAGGCTACGAGCAGTACTTC.

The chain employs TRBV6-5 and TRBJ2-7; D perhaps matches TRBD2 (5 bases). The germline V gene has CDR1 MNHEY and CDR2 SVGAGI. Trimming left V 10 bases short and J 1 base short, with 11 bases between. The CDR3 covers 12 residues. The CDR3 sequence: CATRTASYEQYF. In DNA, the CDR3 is TGTGCCACTCGGACTGCGTCCTACGAGCAGTACTTC.

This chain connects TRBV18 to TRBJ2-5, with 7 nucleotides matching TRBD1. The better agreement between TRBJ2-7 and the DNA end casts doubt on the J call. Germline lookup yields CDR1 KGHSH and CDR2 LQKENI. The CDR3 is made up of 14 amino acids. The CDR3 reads CASSADRVYYEQYF. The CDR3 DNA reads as TGTGCCAGCTCAGCCGACAGGGTTTACTACGAGCAGTACTTC.

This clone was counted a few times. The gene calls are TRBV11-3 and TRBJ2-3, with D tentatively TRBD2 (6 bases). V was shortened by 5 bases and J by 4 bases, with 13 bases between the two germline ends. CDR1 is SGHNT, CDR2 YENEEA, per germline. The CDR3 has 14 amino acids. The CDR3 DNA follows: TGTGCCAGCAGCCGCCCCCGGGGGTCAGATACGCAGTATTTT. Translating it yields CASSRPRGSDTQYF. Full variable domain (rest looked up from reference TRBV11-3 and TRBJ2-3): EAGVVQSPRYKIIEKKQPVAFWCNPISGHNTLYWYLQNLGQGPELLIRYENEEAVDDSQLPKDRFSAERLKGVDSTLKIQPAELGDSAVYLCASSRPRGSDTQYFGPGTRLTVL.

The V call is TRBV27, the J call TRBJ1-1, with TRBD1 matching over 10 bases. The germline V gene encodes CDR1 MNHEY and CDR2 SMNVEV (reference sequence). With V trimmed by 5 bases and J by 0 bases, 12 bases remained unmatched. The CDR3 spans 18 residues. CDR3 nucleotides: TGTGCCAGCAGTCCTCTCCGGGGACAGGGGAAATTGAACACTGAAGCTTTCTTT. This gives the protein CASSPLRGQGKLNTEAFF.

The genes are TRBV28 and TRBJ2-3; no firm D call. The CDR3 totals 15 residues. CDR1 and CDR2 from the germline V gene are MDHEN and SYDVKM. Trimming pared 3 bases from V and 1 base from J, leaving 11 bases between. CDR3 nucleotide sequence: TGTGCCAGCAGTTTTATTACCGGAGGCACAGATACGCAGTATTTT. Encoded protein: CASSFITGGTDTQYF. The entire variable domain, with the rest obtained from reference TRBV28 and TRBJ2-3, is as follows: DVKVTQSSRYLVKRTGEKVFLECVQDMDHENMFWYRQDPGLGLRLIYFSYDVKMKEKGDIPEGYSVSREKKERFSLILESASTNQTSMYLCASSFITGGTDTQYFGPGTRLTVL.

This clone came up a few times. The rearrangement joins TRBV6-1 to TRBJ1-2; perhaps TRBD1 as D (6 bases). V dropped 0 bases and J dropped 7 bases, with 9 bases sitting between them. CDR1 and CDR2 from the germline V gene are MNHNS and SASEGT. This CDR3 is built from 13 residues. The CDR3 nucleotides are TGTGCCAGCAGTGAAGCGGCAGGGGCTGGCTACACCTTC. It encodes CASSEAAGAGYTF.

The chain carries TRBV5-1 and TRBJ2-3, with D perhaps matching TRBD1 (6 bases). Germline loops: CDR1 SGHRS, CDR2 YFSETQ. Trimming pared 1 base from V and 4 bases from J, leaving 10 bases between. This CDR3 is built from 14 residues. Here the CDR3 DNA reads TGCGCCAGCAGCTTGACAGGGAGCGCAGATACGCAGTATTTT. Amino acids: CASSLTGSADTQYF.

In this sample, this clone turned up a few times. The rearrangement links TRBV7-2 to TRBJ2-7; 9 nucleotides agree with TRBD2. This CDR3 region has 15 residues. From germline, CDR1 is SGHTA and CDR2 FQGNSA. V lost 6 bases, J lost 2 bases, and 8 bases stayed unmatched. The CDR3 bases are TGTGCCAGCAGACCTAGCGGGGAAGGGCCCTACGAGCAGTACTTC. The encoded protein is CASRPSGEGPYEQYF.

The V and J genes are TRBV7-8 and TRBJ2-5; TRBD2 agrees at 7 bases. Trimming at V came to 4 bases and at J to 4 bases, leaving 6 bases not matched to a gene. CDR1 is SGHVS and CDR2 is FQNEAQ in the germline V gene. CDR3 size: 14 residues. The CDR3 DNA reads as TGTGCCAGCAGCTCCGGACTAGTTGGAGAGACCCAGTACTTC. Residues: CASSSGLVGETQYF.

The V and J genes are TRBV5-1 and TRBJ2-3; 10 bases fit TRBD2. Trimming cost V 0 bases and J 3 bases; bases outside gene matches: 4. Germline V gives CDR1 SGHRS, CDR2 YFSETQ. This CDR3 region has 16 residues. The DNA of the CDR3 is TGCGCCAGCAGCTTGGGACTAGCGGGCTTAACAGATACGCAGTATTTT. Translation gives CASSLGLAGLTDTQYF.

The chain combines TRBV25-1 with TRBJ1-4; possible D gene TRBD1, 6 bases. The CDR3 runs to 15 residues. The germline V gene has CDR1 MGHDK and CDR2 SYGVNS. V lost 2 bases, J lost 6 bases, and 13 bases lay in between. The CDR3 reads CASSEGGAYDEKLFF. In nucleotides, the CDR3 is TGTGCCAGCAGTGAAGGGGGCGCGTACGATGAAAAACTGTTTTTT.

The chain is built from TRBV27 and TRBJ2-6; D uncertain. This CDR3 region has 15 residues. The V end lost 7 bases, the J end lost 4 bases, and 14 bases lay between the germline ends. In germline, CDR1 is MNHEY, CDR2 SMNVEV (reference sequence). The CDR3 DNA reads TGTGCCAGCACTTGGCAGGCTGCGGGGGCCAACGTCCTGACTTTC. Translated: CASTWQAAGANVLTF.

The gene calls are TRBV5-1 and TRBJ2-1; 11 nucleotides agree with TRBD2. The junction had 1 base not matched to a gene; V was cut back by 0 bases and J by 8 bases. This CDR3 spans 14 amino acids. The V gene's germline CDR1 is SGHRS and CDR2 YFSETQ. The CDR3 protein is CASSLELAGDEQFF. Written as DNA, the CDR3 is TGCGCCAGCAGCTTGGAACTAGCGGGAGATGAGCAGTTCTTC.

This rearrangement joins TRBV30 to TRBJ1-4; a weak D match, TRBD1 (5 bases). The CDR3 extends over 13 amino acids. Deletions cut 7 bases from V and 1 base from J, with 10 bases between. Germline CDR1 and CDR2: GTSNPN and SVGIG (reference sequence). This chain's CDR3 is CALNRRTNEKLFF. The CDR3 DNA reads TGTGCCTTGAACAGGAGAACTAATGAAAAACTGTTTTTT.

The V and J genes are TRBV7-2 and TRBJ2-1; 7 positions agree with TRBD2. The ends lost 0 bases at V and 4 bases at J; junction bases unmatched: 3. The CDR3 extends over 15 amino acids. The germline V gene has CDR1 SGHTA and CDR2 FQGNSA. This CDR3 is CASSLAGGIYNEQFF. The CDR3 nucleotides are TGTGCCAGCAGCTTAGCGGGAGGGATTTACAATGAGCAGTTCTTC.

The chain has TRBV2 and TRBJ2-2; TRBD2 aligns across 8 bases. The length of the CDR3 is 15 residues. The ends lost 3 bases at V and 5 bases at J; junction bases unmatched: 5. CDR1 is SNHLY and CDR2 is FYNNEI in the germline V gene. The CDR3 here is CASSDSGMRTGELFF. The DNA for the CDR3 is TGTGCCAGCAGTGATAGCGGGATGAGGACCGGGGAGCTGTTTTTT.

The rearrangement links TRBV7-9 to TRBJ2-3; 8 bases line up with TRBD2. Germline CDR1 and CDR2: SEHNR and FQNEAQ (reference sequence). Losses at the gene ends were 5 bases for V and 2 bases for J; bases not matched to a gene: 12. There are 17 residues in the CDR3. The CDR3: CASSPSLREVATDTQYF. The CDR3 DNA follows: TGTGCCAGCAGCCCCTCCCTGCGGGAGGTTGCCACAGATACGCAGTATTTT.

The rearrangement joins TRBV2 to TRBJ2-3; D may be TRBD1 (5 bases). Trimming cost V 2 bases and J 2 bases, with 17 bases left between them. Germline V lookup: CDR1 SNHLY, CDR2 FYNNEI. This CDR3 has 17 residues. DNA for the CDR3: TGTGCCAGCAGTGAATGGGGCAATGGAGTACACACAGATACGCAGTATTTT. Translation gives CASSEWGNGVHTDTQYF.

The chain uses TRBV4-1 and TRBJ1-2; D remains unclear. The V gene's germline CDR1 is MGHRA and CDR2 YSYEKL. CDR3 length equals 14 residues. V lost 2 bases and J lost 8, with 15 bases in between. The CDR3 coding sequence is TGCGCCAGCAGCCAACCGACTCCACGCGAGGGCTACACCTTC. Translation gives CASSQPTPREGYTF.

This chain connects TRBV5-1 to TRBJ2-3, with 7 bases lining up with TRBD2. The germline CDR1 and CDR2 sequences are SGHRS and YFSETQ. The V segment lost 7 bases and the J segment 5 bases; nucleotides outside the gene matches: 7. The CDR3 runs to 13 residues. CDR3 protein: CASAGEDRDTQYF. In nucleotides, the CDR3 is TGCGCCAGCGCGGGGGAGGATCGAGATACGCAGTATTTT.

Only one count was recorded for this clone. The CDR3 here is CASSYGQATYEAFF. The CDR3 DNA is TGTGCCAGCAGTTACGGACAGGCGACTTATGAAGCTTTCTTT. This chain uses TRBV5-5 with TRBJ1-1; the match to TRBD1 covers 7 bases. The CDR3 covers 14 residues. The germline V gene encodes CDR1 SGHKS and CDR2 YYEKEE (reference sequence). With 5 bases clipped from V and 7 bases from J, the junction kept 11 bases outside the gene matches.

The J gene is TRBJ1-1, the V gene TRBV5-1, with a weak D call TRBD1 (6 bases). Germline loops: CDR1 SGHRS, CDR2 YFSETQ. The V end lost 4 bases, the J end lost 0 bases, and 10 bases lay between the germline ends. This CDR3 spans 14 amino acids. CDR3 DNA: TGCGCCAGCAGCCAGCAGGGGATGAACACTGAAGCTTTCTTT. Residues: CASSQQGMNTEAFF.

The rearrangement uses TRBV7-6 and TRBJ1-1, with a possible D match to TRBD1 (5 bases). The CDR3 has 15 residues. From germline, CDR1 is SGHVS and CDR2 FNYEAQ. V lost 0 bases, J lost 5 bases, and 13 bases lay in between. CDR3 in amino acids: CASSLAGGGSTEAFF. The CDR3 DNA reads TGTGCCAGCAGCTTAGCGGGGGGAGGGAGTACTGAAGCTTTCTTT.

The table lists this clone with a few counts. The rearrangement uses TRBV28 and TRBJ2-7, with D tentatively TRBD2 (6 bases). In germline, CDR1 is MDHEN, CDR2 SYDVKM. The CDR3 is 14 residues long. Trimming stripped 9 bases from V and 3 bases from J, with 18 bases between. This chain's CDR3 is CASRTGGAFYEQYF. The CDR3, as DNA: TGTGCCAGTAGAACGGGCGGGGCCTTCTACGAGCAGTACTTC. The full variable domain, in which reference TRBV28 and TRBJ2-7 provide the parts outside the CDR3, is DVKVTQSSRYLVKRTGEKVFLECVQDMDHENMFWYRQDPGLGLRLIYFSYDVKMKEKGDIPEGYSVSREKKERFSLILESASTNQTSMYLCASRTGGAFYEQYFGPGTRLTVT.

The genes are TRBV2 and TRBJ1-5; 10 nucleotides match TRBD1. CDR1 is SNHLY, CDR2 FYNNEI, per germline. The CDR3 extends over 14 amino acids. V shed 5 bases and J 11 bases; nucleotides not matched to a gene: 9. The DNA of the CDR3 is TGTGCCAGCAGTTGGACAGGGGGAGAGGAGGCCCAGCATTTT. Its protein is CASSWTGGEEAQHF. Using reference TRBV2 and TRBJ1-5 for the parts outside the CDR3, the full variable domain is EPEVTQTPSHQVTQMGQEVILRCVPISNHLYFYWYRQILGQKVEFLVSFYNNEISEKSEIFDDQFSVERPDGSNFTLKIRSTKLEDSAMYFCASSWTGGEEAQHFGDGTRLSIL.